This TCR beta chain stems from a study of identical twins (dated by TCRdb to the mid-2010s). In the study overall: The study deep-sequenced TCR alpha and beta repertoires from monozygotic twins, unrelated adults of various ages and cord blood to test whether fetal clonotypes persist. To rule out contamination, the twin experiments were replicated at different times with different library preparation protocols. The investigation overall reported the following: Abundant cord blood beta clonotypes carried fewer insertions; young adult naive repertoires showed a weaker similar trend, while memory repertoires showed none. Zero-insertion analyses could be partly confounded by invariant T cells such as MAIT and iNKT, though diverse VJ usage argued against such confounding for most clonotypes. Compared with coincidental sharing between unrelated individuals, an excess of low generation-probability sequences was observed among out-of-frame TCR alpha sequences shared between twins. Conclusions relied on cross-sectional statistical analysis, since the same donors could not be followed over many years. Excess twin sharing in beta out-of-frame sequences was weaker because fewer shared sequences lowered the signal-to-noise ratio. In monozygotic twins, recombination models systematically underestimated out-of-frame TCR alpha sharing, but the models matched the sharing seen between unrelated individuals.

This clonotype was found many times. Its target antigen remains unknown. Nothing much larger sits one base from this clone, and base qualities are not available. Library method: 5' RACE. The sample was run on an Illumina HiSeq 2000. A universal primer binding site was introduced by template switching, and a unique molecular identifier was present in the final cDNA, enabling accurate counting of TCR cDNA molecules. Specific primers in the conserved constant-segment region were used to synthesize first-strand cDNA for TCR alpha and beta chains. To control for contamination, every cDNA library was double barcoded, receiving both a SMART-Mk sample barcode and Illumina barcodes. TruSeq adapter sequences and Illumina sample barcodes were added in two successive PCR steps. TCR alpha and beta cDNA libraries were sequenced on the Illumina HiSeq platform with custom primers. The authors processed their data as follows. MiGEC was used to process raw reads and extract unique molecular identifiers, and MiXCR was used to find CDR3 positions. Recombination models were inferred per individual with the repgenHMM and IGoR tools using an EM algorithm. Shared clonotype analysis was performed with the tcR package in R, normalizing sharing by the product of cloneset sizes. To study raw recombination free of thymic and clonal selection effects, out-of-frame nonproductive sequences were analyzed. Using fastp trimming at Q25 and MiXCR clonotype assembly, TCRdb reanalyzed the public sequencing data and kept in-frame beta chains. A single entry per CDR3 protein holds the most common genes and DNA from its merged rows. The V and J calls and clone size are TCRdb's, not the authors'. Across this sample there are 500,000 to 650,000 distinct CDR3 sequences, with roughly 7.1% seen only once. The ten largest clones take up 1.5% to 2% of the sample.

V is shortened by 1 base, J by 4 bases, and the region joining them spans 5 bases. From the cysteine through the phenylalanine, the CDR3 covers 13 amino acids. Left in the record is the CDR3 DNA by itself, 39 bases read in frame from the first base. All donors were healthy Caucasians. Three pairs of female monozygotic twins, all aged about 18 to 30 years, made up the twin cohort. Peripheral blood mononuclear cells were the source from which RNA for the TCR libraries was isolated. The sample was also linked to a second study, of yellow fever vaccine responses in identical twins. The second study, in turn, reports: According to the authors, in identical twins the way T cells responded to vaccination appeared partly convergent and partly personalized. In the study, vaccine-responding T cell clones were precisely tracked in identical twins.

The chain joins TRBV12-3 or TRBV12-4 to TRBJ1-3; no D gene is confidently identified. Material for sequencing was PBMCs. This sequence originates from a woman younger than 30 in good health. The nucleotides are TGTGCCAGCAGTTTAGTCGCGGGAAACACCATATATTTT. It is translated as CASSLVAGNTIYF.